This section outlines one T cell receptor beta chain sequence together with its context. Its antigen is unknown. Profiling relied on immunoSEQ multiplex PCR, and the TCRdb table lists in-frame clones only, not all of them. The sample holds 90,000 to 150,000 clones, about 87% seen once. This sample stems from a study of cytomegalovirus exposure and HLA in healthy donors. Overall study context: The roughly 130 validation repertoires used the same platform as the 650 to 800 first-cohort repertoires, a later analysis reported.

Findings and caveats of the study: Among TCR beta chains, those listed as cytomegalovirus-associated numbered over 150. In vitro data verified a few CMV-associated chains as specific for CMV antigens.

The CDR3 loop spans 15 amino acids. Germline values: CDR1 LGHNA, CDR2 YSLEER. Trimming took off 0 bases at V and 8 bases at J, with 11 bases between the two ends. The donors were in the 120-subject validation cohort, distinct from the approximately 670-subject first cohort. Sequencing used PBMCs. This chain links TRBV4-3 with TRBJ1-6; unclear D gene. The TCR was taken from a man aged 18 to 35 in good health and CMV-seronegative. CDR3 bases: TGCGCCAGCAGCCAAGACAGTCATCGTGATTCACCCCTCCACTTT. Protein sequence: CASSQDSHRDSPLHF.